This TCR beta chain appears in the sequencing data of a study of T cell responses to AZD1222 COVID-19 vaccine. Study results and caveats: Only a handful of AZD1222 recipients, more than five in all, had baseline seropositivity. Vaccine-related CD4 TCRs covered spike, predominating at 160-218 and 743-854.

Libraries were prepared by immunoSEQ multiplex PCR; TCRdb keeps only in-frame clonotypes and omits some of them. The sample lists 100,000 to 150,000 clones, about 90% occurring once. This clone appeared once. Its antigen is unidentified. The CDR3 runs 14 residues. Germline values: CDR1 SGHTA, CDR2 FQGTGA. The V segment lost 1 base and the J segment 7 bases; nucleotides outside the gene matches: 2. The sequenced sample was peripheral blood, obtained on day 0 of AZD1222 vaccination. This TCR was recovered from an adult in good health. The V call is TRBV7-3, the J call TRBJ2-1, with TRBD2 matching over 9 bases. Here the CDR3 DNA reads TGTGCCAGCAGCTTAAGCGGGAGGGGGAATGAGCAGTTCTTC. Translating it yields CASSLSGRGNEQFF.